This is a list of T cell receptor beta chains from one sample in a study of blood T cell repertoires in COVID-19. Measured with immunoSEQ multiplex PCR; TCRdb has only the in-frame clones, and not every one. The sample includes about 75,000 clones, 79% of them seen just once. Sequences were obtained from peripheral blood. These receptors were collected from a woman aged 80 or over with active or convalescent COVID-19. The CDR3 runs from the conserved cysteine through the conserved F or W. A D gene is named only where the DNA matches it firmly. Only some rows state a clone size, as once, few, many or a class for expanded clones.

v_call	j_call	clone_size	d_call	cdr3_aa
TRBV24-1	TRBJ2-2	-	TRBD1	CATSDSLGAGTGANTGELFF
TRBV3-1/TRBV3-2	TRBJ2-3	-	-	CASSRRTDGINTDTQYF
TRBV7-3	TRBJ2-7	-	TRBD1	CASSLTAGGIYEQYF
TRBV2	TRBJ2-2	-	-	CASSFSPNTGELFF
TRBV18	TRBJ2-7	-	TRBD1	CASSPPGQAYARQYF
TRBV27	TRBJ2-3	-	TRBD2	CASSLSGTRGRPDTQYF
TRBV3-1/TRBV3-2	TRBJ2-4	-	-	CASSQEWQKIAKNIQYF
TRBV20-1	TRBJ2-7	-	-	CSASGSGYEQYF
TRBV6-6	TRBJ2-1	many	TRBD2	CATDSGRLYNEQFF
TRBV18	TRBJ2-2	-	-	CASSPRPAGNTGELFF
TRBV5-1	TRBJ2-2	-	-	CASSLALSGTGELFF